The entry below gives a single TCR beta chain sequence along with its context. It has no known antigen specificity. Qualities for individual bases were not recorded, and no much larger clone is one base off. The sample originates from a study of TIL therapy for anti-PD-1-resistant metastatic lung cancer (dated by TCRdb to 2020 to 2023). About the investigation overall: Tumors were harvested before any PD-1/PD-L1 blockade; patients then received nivolumab, and those progressing received lymphodepletion, expanded TIL infusion and IL-2. A median age of approximately 50 years (range roughly 35-80) and a median tumor PD-L1 proportion score of 4.5% to 6.5% were recorded among enrolled patients. Most of the cohort had lung adenocarcinoma, several tumors were EGFR-mutant and two were ALK-rearranged, and half of the patients were current or former smokers. Across the cohort, whole-exome sequencing showed a median non-synonymous tumor mutation burden of approximately 1.5 mutations per megabase. Tumor and peripheral blood T cell receptor beta sequencing was used to track clonotypes across tumor, expanded TIL product and serial blood samples. On the study overall, not on this receptor specifically: The study protocol defined all tumor marker inferences as exploratory. Because the cohort was highly selected, with more treatment-naive, never-smoker and oncogene-addicted patients than is typical, generalizability is limited. The baseline peripheral repertoire was partially replaced by infused TIL clonotypes, which then decayed over months, and persistence showed no apparent association with response.

This specimen's time point label, interpreted: pre-treatment sample, taken before nivolumab and TIL therapy. Adults with stage 4 NSCLC were enrolled in a dual-center phase I trial from October 2017 to early 2020. The samples were drawn from an open-label, single-arm phase I trial testing tumor-infiltrating lymphocyte therapy combined with nivolumab in advanced non-small cell lung cancer. Mononuclear cells from blood collected in EDTA tubes were isolated on a Ficoll gradient and snap-frozen as pellets, and DNA was then extracted using a Qiagen mini-prep kit. Taken from cysteine to phenylalanine, the CDR3 has 14 residues. Only the CDR3 part of the read is kept: 42 bases, read in frame from the first base. Per the germline V gene, LGHNA is the CDR1 and YNFKEQ is the CDR2. V and J are truncated by 0 bases and 5 bases respectively, leaving an intervening sequence of 9 bases. TCR beta CDR3 regions were amplified from genomic DNA with the immunoSEQ v3 hsTCRB kit using bias-controlled multiplex PCR. The TCR libraries were sequenced on an Illumina NextSeq 500 to approximately 1.8 million read pairs for survey level or about 5-6.5 million read pairs for deep level. The study's processing was this. V, D and J genes were assigned, non-productive sequences were removed, and clonality was reported by immunoSEQ Analyzer software. Repertoires of infused TIL and blood were compared using productive Simpson clonality and the Morisita overlap index of productive TRB rearrangements. Absolute clonotype counts in blood were estimated by multiplying the lymphocyte count by the CD3+ fraction and by the productive frequency of the clone. TCRdb took over this immuneACCESS table, retaining in-frame rearrangements with V and J assigned. Such tables are incomplete; in checked studies, under half of the missing clones stem from an unresolved V gene, and the remainder is unexplained. V and J calls and clone size follow that table, whereas D and trimming were derived from the DNA. The sample yields some 57,000 clones; more than 75% were counted once. The ten biggest clones cover 2.6% of the sample.

The sequence joins TRBV4-2 to TRBJ2-3; no confident D gene assignment can be made. The sequence came from a person between 25 and 79 years old with non-small cell lung cancer. The sequencing here drew on blood, taken at baseline. CDR3 region: CASSQDTGGDTQYF. The sequenced DNA: TGTGCCAGCAGCCAAGATACGGGTGGAGATACGCAGTATTTT.